This T cell receptor beta chain was sequenced in a study of blood T cell repertoires in COVID-19. About the study: The United States, Italy and Spain supplied acute and convalescent COVID-19 samples. T cells, B-cell-depleted T cells, or PBMCs provided the cDNA or gDNA that served as material.

This clone came up once. Per the study methods: Reference gene primer amplification gave nucleated cell count estimates. The assay was immunoSEQ multiplex PCR, and TCRdb's table has in-frame clones only and misses some. V and J calls and clone size are as listed in that table; D and trimming were resolved from the DNA. Among about 97,000 clones listed, approximately 84% were seen once. Sequencing was done on a sample of peripheral blood. This clonotype was sampled from a man in his forties with active or convalescent COVID-19.

The CDR3 loop is CATSDRQGTGGYTF. The CDR3 coding sequence is TGTGCCACCAGTGATCGACAGGGGACGGGAGGCTACACCTTC. This sequence joins TRBV24-1 and TRBJ1-2; TRBD1 matches 8 bases. The germline V gene has CDR1 KGHDR and CDR2 SFDVKD. Trimming cost V 3 bases and J 8 bases; bases outside gene matches: 7. The CDR3 runs to 14 residues.